The rows below give T cell receptor beta chains drawn from one sample of a study of blood T cell repertoires in COVID-19. Data came from immunoSEQ multiplex PCR; TCRdb stores just in-frame clones and leaves some out. Of more than 120,000 clones in the sample, roughly 87% are singletons; the top ten hold over 0.75%. Source material: peripheral blood. These receptors all come from a woman in her fifties or sixties with acute or convalescent COVID-19. CDR3s include the opening cysteine and the closing phenylalanine or tryptophan.

V gene	J gene	CDR3 protein
TRBV30	TRBJ1-2	CAWRPQIHGYTF
TRBV5-8	TRBJ1-5	CASSSDRATQPQHF
TRBV12-2	TRBJ2-1	CASRFVGGATYNEQFF
TRBV7-9	TRBJ1-5	CASSLDQGGGQPQHF
TRBV6-1	TRBJ1-1	CASSEVQGSTEAFF
TRBV5-1	TRBJ2-3	CASSTSGTSTDTQYF
TRBV7-2	TRBJ2-1	CASSQAIAGGPYNEQFF
TRBV10-3	TRBJ1-1	CAISDPQGLSVMNTEAFF
TRBV5-4	TRBJ2-1	CASSLEKSNNEQFF
TRBV12-5	TRBJ1-4	CASGQGGVNEKLFF
TRBV28	TRBJ2-2	CASSPGQGLTGELFF
TRBV5-8	TRBJ1-2	CASSFHRVSGGYTF
TRBV2	TRBJ2-3	CASSEAQRTDTQYF
TRBV18	TRBJ1-5	CASSLDRGDQPQHF
TRBV27	TRBJ2-7	CASRSSTGVEQYF
TRBV2	TRBJ1-1	CATHRTDLNTEAFF
TRBV30	TRBJ1-2	CAWSVILGDGYTF
TRBV20-1	TRBJ2-3	CSAGTQYF
TRBV5-4	TRBJ2-7	CASSPGGSIEQYF
TRBV12-3/TRBV12-4	TRBJ1-2	CASRSDKNYGYTF
TRBV21-1	TRBJ2-5	CASSKLDPRTTQYF
TRBV28	TRBJ2-7	CASTPGQGYEQYF